The source of this T cell receptor (beta chain) is a study of neurological immune-mediated disorders. Study-level findings and limits: None of the CDR3 amino acid sequences of expanded clones recurred across subjects, suggesting private repertoires in all groups.

Ten or more counts support this clonotype. Its antigen is currently unknown. Serving as healthy controls were blood bank volunteers based in Maryland, USA. Synthesis of cDNA was performed by 5'RACE using 10-nucleotide random UMIs. TCRdb re-derived calls from the 5' RACE reads in MiXCR, one entry per CDR3 protein. The table has roughly 56,000 distinct CDR3 sequences, approximately 10% seen once. This receptor was obtained from a man in his 60s in good health. Sequenced input: PBMCs.

CDR3 residues: CSVLTANYGYTF. In DNA, the CDR3 is TGCAGCGTCCTAACAGCTAACTATGGCTACACCTTC. The chain recombines TRBV29-1 with TRBJ1-2; no definite D call. Germline CDR1 is SQVTM and CDR2 is ANQGSEA. The CDR3 spans 12 residues. Between the trimmed V and J ends, which lost 6 bases and 0 bases, there was a span of 8 bases.